Below, one T cell receptor (beta chain) is given with its context. The antigen is not known. From RNA transcripts, TCR beta CDR3 regions were amplified. The HTBI set primed first-round TCR CDR3 RT-PCR. TCRdb independently ran MiXCR on the multiplex PCR reads; one entry per CDR3 protein. The table has about 420,000 distinct CDR3 sequences, roughly 13% seen once. CDR1 and CDR2 from the germline V gene are MNHNS and SASEGT. CDR3 length equals 17 residues. The trim removed 7 bases at V and 3 bases at J, leaving 14 bases unmatched. The entry originates in a study of T cells in Graves' hyperthyroidism and ophthalmopathy. Hyperthyroidism in the patients, aged 18 to 65, was newly diagnosed and under 2 months in duration. General study results and limits: Using 13 V-J features, a model discriminated ophthalmopathy from stable hyperthyroidism. Researchers found most expanded thyroid clonotypes above 0.001 in blood as well.

V gene TRBV6-1 combines with J gene TRBJ2-7; 11 nucleotides line up with TRBD2. This clonotype was obtained from a woman aged 18-29 years with Graves' hyperthyroidism. Input material: blood. The CDR3 region is CASTQPPSGTSGYEQYF. The CDR3 DNA reads as TGTGCCAGCACCCAACCCCCCTCCGGGACTAGCGGCTACGAGCAGTACTTC.